Listed here are 7 T cell receptor beta chains from one sample, sequenced in a study of cytomegalovirus exposure and HLA in healthy donors. PCR was performed using 60 Vbeta and 13 Jbeta primers. The data were produced by immunoSEQ multiplex PCR, yet TCRdb's version contains in-frame clones alone and is incomplete. Counted here are some 190,000 clones, 87% occurring once; the ten biggest clones make up about 1.2%. Sequenced: PBMCs. The receptors were sampled from a man aged 30 to 39 in good health and CMV-seronegative.

The chain carries TRBV7-9 and TRBJ1-1; 11 nucleotides align to TRBD1. This CDR3 region has 15 residues. Germline V gene data show CDR1 as SEHNR and CDR2 as FQNEAQ (reference sequence). V lost 5 bases to trimming and J lost 6 bases; unmatched junction nucleotides: 8. The CDR3 coding sequence is TGTGCCAGCAGCCCTGGACAGGGGGCTTTCGCTGAAGCTTTCTTT. Protein product: CASSPGQGAFAEAFF.

The chain carries TRBV9 and TRBJ1-2; D ambiguous. V lost 4 bases and J 8 bases, leaving 9 bases between the germline ends. The germline gives CDR1 SGDLS, CDR2 YYNGEE. This CDR3 has 11 residues. The CDR3 sequence: CASSTQRGYTF. The CDR3 DNA reads as TGTGCCAGCAGCACGCAACGGGGCTACACCTTC.

The count of this clone is one. This chain links TRBV14 with TRBJ2-7; D might be TRBD2 (5 bases). The CDR3 loop spans 12 amino acids. Trimming pared 4 bases from V and 5 bases from J, leaving 9 bases between. Per the germline V gene, CDR1 is SGHDN and CDR2 is FVKESK. The CDR3 region is CASSRGSHEQYF. The DNA of the CDR3 is TGTGCCAGCAGCCGAGGGAGTCACGAGCAGTACTTC.

A note on this clone: At one of its ends the junction is not consistent with the germline gene, which may arise from a read error. Other DNA sequences in the same sample also yield this CDR3. This sequence joins TRBV7-6 and TRBJ2-6, with D perhaps matching TRBD1 (6 bases). There are 16 residues in the CDR3. CDR1 and CDR2 from the germline V gene are SGHVS and FNYEAQ. The CDR3 loop reads CASSRDRNSGANVLTF. The CDR3 nucleotides read TGCGCCAGCAGCCGCGACAGGAACTCTGGGGCCAACGTCCTGACTTTC.

This clone appeared a few times. The CDR3 DNA is TGTGCCAGCAGCTTATTACGGGATGAGCAGTTCTTC. Encoded protein: CASSLLRDEQFF. The genes are TRBV11-2 and TRBJ2-1; D unresolved. The CDR3 spans 12 residues. Between the trimmed V and J ends, which lost 2 bases and 8 bases, there was a span of 7 bases. Germline CDR1 reads SGHAT; CDR2 reads FQNNGV.

Of note for this clone: One end of the junction is discordant with germline, which a read error may explain. The chain carries TRBV7-9 and TRBJ1-1; weak D call: TRBD1 (5 bases). The CDR3 has 12 amino acids. Germline V CDR1 and CDR2: SEHNR, FQNEAQ (reference sequence). The CDR3 bases are TGTTCCAGCAGCCCTCAGGGCGCTGAAGCTTTCTTT. The encoded protein is CSSSPQGAEAFF.

The J gene is TRBJ2-6, the V gene TRBV27; 7 nucleotides line up with TRBD2. Trimming removed 1 base from V and 3 bases from J; junction bases left unmatched: 0. The germline V gene encodes CDR1 MNHEY and CDR2 SMNVEV (reference sequence). This CDR3 is 15 amino acids long. This chain's CDR3 is CASSLWGGGANVLTF. CDR3 coding DNA: TGTGCCAGCAGTTTATGGGGGGGTGGGGCCAACGTCCTGACTTTC.